Below, one T cell receptor (beta chain) is given with its context. The antigen remains undetermined. The source of the sample is a study of CD8+ T cells in alopecia areata. V was trimmed by 0 bases and J by 0 bases, leaving 8 bases between them. CDR1 is MGHRA and CDR2 is YSYEKL in the germline V gene. The CDR3 extends over 16 amino acids. Extracted RNA was reverse transcribed, and the resulting cDNA served as sequencing template. Profiling relied on immunoSEQ multiplex PCR, and the TCRdb table lists in-frame clones only, not all of them. The repertoire holds 100,000 to 150,000 clones, 58% seen once, with 4.5% to 5.5% in the top ten. Findings of the study overall: Affected lesional scalp, above all in alopecia totalis/universalis, was more clonal than normal scalp.

Peripheral blood and lesional scalp punch biopsies were taken from alopecia areata patients. Here the sequenced sample was CD4+ T cells sorted from blood, taken at week 0. The rearrangement joins TRBV4-1 to TRBJ2-2; D assignment may be TRBD1 or TRBD2 (5 bases each). The sequence was collected from a human donor with alopecia areata. CDR3 nucleotide sequence: TGCGCCAGCAGCCAAGAGCCGGGGCCGAACACCGGGGAGCTGTTTTTT. The encoded protein is CASSQEPGPNTGELFF.